One sample yielded the 22 T cell receptor beta chains listed below, sequenced in a study of PD-L1 blockade in urothelial cancer. The assay was immunoSEQ multiplex PCR, and TCRdb's table has in-frame clones only and misses some. The sample records tens of thousands of clones, around 91% being singletons. Time point described: pretreatment peripheral blood. The source was PBMCs, collected around atezolizumab (anti-PD-L1) treatment. These receptors all stem from a man aged 55 to 69 with urothelial cancer.

The V and J genes are TRBV19 and TRBJ2-3; D is perhaps TRBD2 (6 bases). The CDR3 has 14 amino acids. V lost 5 bases and J lost 5, with 14 bases in between. The germline CDR1 and CDR2 sequences are LNHDA and SQIVND (reference sequence). In nucleotides, the CDR3 is TGTGCCAGTAGTCCGAGAGGAGGGGAAGATACGCAGTATTTT. Translation: CASSPRGGEDTQYF.

The chain uses TRBV9 and TRBJ1-6; 7 bases match TRBD1. Per germline, CDR1 SGDLS and CDR2 YYNGEE. V dropped 3 bases and J dropped 0; count of bases not matched to a gene: 9. CDR3 length: 18 residues. In DNA form, the CDR3 reads TGTGCCAGCAGCGCCCCCCGGACAGGTAGCTCCTATAATTCACCCCTCCACTTT. It translates to CASSAPRTGSSYNSPLHF.

The chain has TRBV6-6 and TRBJ2-1, with 12 bases that match TRBD2. Germline V gene sequence: CDR1 MNHNY, CDR2 SVGAGI (reference sequence). CDR3 size: 14 residues. The V and J ends lost 6 bases and 8 bases, in that order; junction bases with no gene match: 5. The CDR3 bases are TGTGCCAGCAGGACTAGCGGGAGTCTCCATGAGCAGTTCTTC. It is translated as CASRTSGSLHEQFF.

The CDR3 bases are TGTGCCAGTAGTATCAGGGGCCCTTACACAGATACGCAGTATTTT. This encodes CASSIRGPYTDTQYF. The rearrangement joins TRBV19 to TRBJ2-3; the D gene is possibly TRBD1 (6 bases). There are 15 residues in the CDR3. Trimming took 3 bases from V and 2 from J, leaving 12 bases between them. Germline CDR1 LNHDA, CDR2 SQIVND (reference sequence).

The chain is built from TRBV7-2 and TRBJ2-7, with D possibly being TRBD2 (6 bases). The V end was cut by 5 bases, the J end by 6 bases, with 14 bases between. CDR3 length: 13 residues. CDR1 and CDR2 from the germline V gene are SGHTA and FQGNSA. The CDR3 region is CASSQFRGGEQYF. The CDR3 coding sequence is TGTGCCAGCAGCCAATTTAGGGGAGGCGAGCAGTACTTC. The full variable domain, with the rest looked up from reference TRBV7-2 and TRBJ2-7, is GAGVSQSPSNKVTEKGKDVELRCDPISGHTALYWYRQSLGQGLEFLIYFQGNSAPDKSGLPSDRFSAERTGGSVSTLTIQRTQQEDSAVYLCASSQFRGGEQYFGPGTRLTVT.

The chain is built from TRBV1 and TRBJ1-6. TRBV1 is tagged as a pseudogene. The CDR3 length is 16 residues. The CDR3 region is CTSSQEAAAEDSPLHF. CDR3 sequence (DNA): TGCACCAGCAGCCAAGAGGCGGCAGCGGAAGATTCACCCCTCCACTTT.

This chain connects TRBV4-3 to TRBJ2-1; 7 positions match TRBD2. Trimming removed 0 bases from V and 3 bases from J; junction bases left unmatched: 8. This CDR3 has 17 residues. The germline V gene has CDR1 LGHNA and CDR2 YSLEER. CDR3 sequence (DNA): TGCGCCAGCAGCCAAGATATTGTCCAGCGGGGCTACAATGAGCAGTTCTTC. This codes for CASSQDIVQRGYNEQFF.

The rearrangement links TRBV5-4 to TRBJ1-6; 7 nucleotides align to TRBD1. Germline CDR1 is SGHNT and CDR2 is YYREEE (reference sequence). The length of the CDR3 is 15 residues. After removal of 5 bases from V and 7 bases from J, the junction contained 9 bases not matched to a gene. Written as DNA, the CDR3 is TGTGCCAGCAGTTTGAGGACAGGAGGGAATTCACCCCTCCACTTT. Translating gives CASSLRTGGNSPLHF.

This clone showed up just a few times. This sequence joins TRBV28 and TRBJ2-3, with 12 bases identical to TRBD2. Trimming at V came to 6 bases and at J to 1 base, leaving 5 bases not matched to a gene. The germline CDR1 and CDR2 sequences are MDHEN and SYDVKM. The CDR3 spans 16 residues. CDR3 DNA: TGTGCCAGCAGACCTAGCGGGAGGGCGGGCACAGATACGCAGTATTTT. It translates to CASRPSGRAGTDTQYF.

The rearrangement links TRBV2 to TRBJ2-5; TRBD2 agrees at 12 bases. Germline CDR1 SNHLY, CDR2 FYNNEI. After removal of 8 bases from V and 1 base from J, the junction contained 5 bases not matched to a gene. The CDR3 is 15 amino acids. The CDR3 protein is CASEGTSGFQETQYF. In DNA form, the CDR3 reads TGTGCCAGCGAGGGGACTAGCGGGTTCCAAGAGACCCAGTACTTC.

The V gene is TRBV29-1, the J gene TRBJ2-3; tentative D call: TRBD2 (6 bases). Germline CDR1 SQVTM, CDR2 ANQGSEA. The CDR3 spans 13 residues. V gave up 1 base and J gave up 3 bases, with 8 bases separating them. CDR3 amino acids: CSVEGGTTDTQYF. For the CDR3, the DNA is TGCAGCGTTGAAGGAGGGACTACAGATACGCAGTATTTT.

The chain employs TRBV19 and TRBJ2-3; 9 positions agree with TRBD1. After removal of 6 bases from V and 2 bases from J, the junction contained 9 bases not matched to a gene. The CDR3 extends over 16 amino acids. From germline, CDR1 is LNHDA and CDR2 SQIVND (reference sequence). CDR3 amino acids: CASSLGQGHSTDTQYF. The DNA of the CDR3 is TGTGCCAGTAGCCTTGGACAGGGGCACTCCACAGATACGCAGTATTTT.

The gene calls are TRBV28 and TRBJ2-7, with 8 nucleotides matching TRBD1. V lost 7 bases, J lost 0 bases, and 23 bases stayed unmatched. This CDR3 region has 20 residues. CDR1 MDHEN and CDR2 SYDVKM come from the germline V gene. The CDR3 bases are TGTGCCAGCAAGCGAGACAGGGGATTTAGGCTAGGCAAAAGCTCCTACGAGCAGTACTTC. It yields the protein CASKRDRGFRLGKSSYEQYF.

The chain couples TRBV5-6 to TRBJ2-5; D is possibly TRBD1 (5 bases). The V gene's germline CDR1 is SGHDT and CDR2 YYEEEE. Between the trimmed V and J ends, which lost 4 bases and 4 bases, there was a span of 11 bases. This CDR3 spans 13 amino acids. CDR3 in amino acids: CASSAGKAETQYF. The CDR3 bases are TGTGCCAGCAGCGCAGGGAAGGCAGAGACCCAGTACTTC.

This chain links TRBV7-2 with TRBJ2-5; 9 bases agree with TRBD2. This CDR3 has 17 residues. The trim removed 5 bases at V and 3 bases at J, leaving 13 bases unmatched. The germline CDR1 and CDR2 sequences are SGHTA and FQGNSA. CDR3 nucleotide sequence: TGTGCCAGCAGCCCCCGATTGGGCGGGAGGGGGGAAGAGACCCAGTACTTC. Amino acid sequence: CASSPRLGGRGEETQYF.

The chain carries TRBV28 and TRBJ2-1, with D perhaps matching TRBD2 (6 bases). Germline CDR1 is MDHEN and CDR2 is SYDVKM. This CDR3 region has 12 residues. The germline V and J ends were trimmed by 5 bases and 7 bases, with 9 bases remaining between them. CDR3 sequence: CASSPGGNEQFF. CDR3 sequence (DNA): TGTGCCAGCAGTCCTGGGGGGAATGAGCAGTTCTTC.

V gene TRBV4-1 combines with J gene TRBJ2-1, with 10 bases fitting TRBD2. V shed 4 bases and J 6 bases; nucleotides not matched to a gene: 6. This CDR3 has 15 amino acids. The germline CDR1 and CDR2 sequences are MGHRA and YSYEKL. CDR3 coding DNA: TGCGCCAGCAGCCCGCTAGCGGGAGCTGTCAATGAGCAGTTCTTC. Its translation: CASSPLAGAVNEQFF.

This chain links TRBV28 with TRBJ1-2; no clear D gene. V dropped 5 bases and J dropped 0 bases, with 4 bases sitting between them. This CDR3 spans 12 amino acids. The germline V gene has CDR1 MDHEN and CDR2 SYDVKM. The CDR3 DNA sequence: TGTGCCAGCAGTCTTCCTAACTATGGCTACACCTTC. This encodes CASSLPNYGYTF.

The chain carries TRBV19 and TRBJ1-4; 7 nucleotides agree with TRBD1. Unmatched junction bases numbered 12, after V lost 3 bases and J lost 11 bases. Germline V gives CDR1 LNHDA, CDR2 SQIVND (reference sequence). The CDR3 spans 15 residues. CDR3 bases: TGTGCCAGTAGTATTATGAAGGGGGCGATTCAGAAACTGTTTTTT. Its protein is CASSIMKGAIQKLFF.

This chain joins TRBV19 and TRBJ1-1; perhaps TRBD1 as D (6 bases). Deletions cut 4 bases from V and 5 bases from J, with 11 bases between. The length of the CDR3 is 13 residues. The germline V gene encodes CDR1 LNHDA and CDR2 SQIVND (reference sequence). The CDR3 sequence: CASSTRGQTEAFF. The CDR3 DNA follows: TGTGCCAGTAGTACCAGGGGCCAAACTGAAGCTTTCTTT. The full variable domain, its missing parts supplied by reference TRBV19 and TRBJ1-1, is DGGITQSPKYLFRKEGQNVTLSCEQNLNHDAMYWYRQDPGQGLRLIYYSQIVNDFQKGDIAEGYSVSREKKESFPLTVTSAQKNPTAFYLCASSTRGQTEAFFGQGTRLTVV.

This rearrangement joins TRBV4-1 to TRBJ2-1; the match to TRBD2 covers 13 bases. The germline CDR1 and CDR2 sequences are MGHRA and YSYEKL. This CDR3 contains 17 residues. V trimming: 0 bases; J trimming: 7 bases; junction bases outside the gene matches: 6. DNA of the CDR3: TGCGCCAGCAGCCAAGAACCGACTAGCGGGAGGAGGAATGAGCAGTTCTTC. Protein product: CASSQEPTSGRRNEQFF.

The chain couples TRBV4-3 to TRBJ2-7; D is perhaps TRBD2 (6 bases). This CDR3 has 17 amino acids. The V and J ends lost 3 bases and 2 bases respectively, with 20 bases between them. Germline CDR1 reads LGHNA; CDR2 reads YSLEER. The chain's CDR3 is CASSQEGIPTDTYEQYF. The CDR3 region has the DNA TGCGCCAGCAGCCAGGAGGGGATCCCGACTGATACCTACGAGCAGTACTTC.